Listed below are T cell receptor beta chains from one sample, sequenced in a study of neurological immune-mediated disorders. TCRdb passed the 5' RACE reads through MiXCR, listing each CDR3 protein once. The top ten hold roughly 2% of the sample, which has 55,000 or so distinct CDR3 sequences, around 3.8% seen once. Material for sequencing was CD4+ T cells from blood. These receptors came from a woman in her forties with multiple sclerosis. Both conserved end residues are part of each CDR3.

j_gene	v_gene	CDR3aa
TRBJ1-3	TRBV5-1	CASSPAESGNTIYF
TRBJ2-3	TRBV14	CASVGTAWDTQYF
TRBJ2-3	TRBV20-1	CSATNRGSGTDTQYF
TRBJ2-7	TRBV5-1	CASSHGQDAEQYF
TRBJ2-1	TRBV27	CASSFAPNEQFF
TRBJ1-6	TRBV6-6	CASSYARQKFGIRSYNSPLHF
TRBJ2-5	TRBV3-1	CASSQRRGGYLQETQYF
TRBJ2-2	TRBV5-1	CASSLFPPGELFF
TRBJ2-7	TRBV29-1	CSVEKEQGASYEQYF
TRBJ2-1	TRBV2	CASSQDRVPYNEQFF
TRBJ2-2	TRBV24-1	CATSDPTSNTGELFF
TRBJ2-7	TRBV4-2	CASSQGQVFTYEQYF
TRBJ2-1	TRBV11-2	CASSESAGGYNEQFF
TRBJ1-2	TRBV20-1	CSARHRVNYGYTF
TRBJ2-3	TRBV7-2	CASSVGLSSATDTQYF
TRBJ2-3	TRBV20-1	CSARDVLGTDTQYF
TRBJ2-3	TRBV7-3	CASSLTFGLAGSTDTQYF
TRBJ2-3	TRBV4-1	CASSPGGTDTQYF
TRBJ2-7	TRBV2	CASSDLSEQYF
TRBJ1-2	TRBV20-1	CSASGEVSLNYGYTF
TRBJ2-7	TRBV5-1	CASSRQGSAYEQYF